Below are 26 T cell receptor beta chains sequenced from a single sample in a study of cytomegalovirus exposure and HLA in healthy donors. The primer mix had 60 Vbeta and 13 Jbeta primers. Assay used: immunoSEQ multiplex PCR; TCRdb lists only in-frame clones, some missing. The sample contains over 150,000 clones, around 68% of which appear only once. The sample was PBMCs. The receptors were gathered from a woman aged 40 to 50 in good health and CMV-seropositive.

There are a few counts of this clone. V usage is TRBV5-8 and J usage is TRBJ1-5; D gene unclear. The CDR3 runs 14 residues. Germline V lookup: CDR1 SGHTS, CDR2 YDEGEE. V shed 7 bases and J shed 0 bases, with 11 bases lying between them. CDR3 protein: CASYLANSNQPQHF. In DNA form, the CDR3 reads TGTGCCAGCTACTTGGCCAATAGCAATCAGCCCCAGCATTTT.

The table lists this clone with a few counts. The rearrangement links TRBV6-5 to TRBJ2-2; 7 positions agree with TRBD1. This CDR3 has 13 amino acids. J gave up 8 bases and V 6 bases, and 6 bases lay outside the gene matches. Looked up from germline, CDR1 is MNHEY and CDR2 is SVGAGI. The CDR3, as DNA: TGTGCCAGCAGGTCGAGGGGGCAAGGGGAGCTGTTTTTT. Encoded protein: CASRSRGQGELFF.

This chain joins TRBV19 and TRBJ1-5; 7 nucleotides line up with TRBD1. The CDR3 totals 16 residues. Germline V gives CDR1 LNHDA, CDR2 SQIVND (reference sequence). The junction had 8 bases not matched to a gene; V was cut back by 5 bases and J by 1 base. This chain's CDR3 is CASSLDRVRSNQPQHF. The CDR3 nucleotides read TGTGCCAGTAGTCTCGACAGGGTTCGGAGCAATCAGCCCCAGCATTTT.

The rearrangement joins TRBV7-9 to TRBJ2-1, with 9 nucleotides matching TRBD1. V shed 0 bases, J shed 7 bases, and the junction held 4 bases outside the gene matches. Per germline, CDR1 SEHNR and CDR2 FQNEAQ (reference sequence). The CDR3 has 15 residues. CDR3 region: CASSLAGQGLNEQFF. CDR3 nucleotide sequence: TGTGCCAGCAGCTTAGCGGGACAGGGCTTGAATGAGCAGTTCTTC.

This chain uses TRBV28 with TRBJ1-2; no firm D call. CDR1 is MDHEN and CDR2 is SYDVKM in the germline V gene. V was cut by 7 bases and J by 8 bases, with 14 bases left in between. The CDR3 sequence is 12 residues long. In nucleotides, the CDR3 is TGTGCCAGCACTTCGAACGCGGGGGGCTACACCTTC. Residues: CASTSNAGGYTF.

This chain uses TRBV6-1 with TRBJ2-5, with D tentatively TRBD1 (6 bases). The CDR3 covers 11 residues. Germline lookup yields CDR1 MNHNS and CDR2 SASEGT. Trimming pared 9 bases from V and 11 bases from J, leaving 16 bases between. CDR3: CASDRFGEQYF. In nucleotides, the CDR3 is TGTGCCAGTGACAGGTTTGGAGAGCAGTACTTC.

This chain uses TRBV19 with TRBJ2-1; D perhaps matches TRBD2 (5 bases). The germline V gene encodes CDR1 LNHDA and CDR2 SQIVND (reference sequence). V was shortened by 5 bases and J by 3 bases, with 11 bases between the two germline ends. The CDR3 loop spans 14 amino acids. The CDR3 sequence is CASSQEVIYNEQFF. The CDR3 region has the DNA TGTGCCAGTAGTCAGGAGGTGATCTACAATGAGCAGTTCTTC.

The rearrangement uses TRBV25-1 and TRBJ1-4, with 11 bases matching TRBD1. The CDR3 sequence is 14 residues long. Germline lookup yields CDR1 MGHDK and CDR2 SYGVNS. The V segment lost 4 bases and the J segment 7 bases; nucleotides outside the gene matches: 2. The CDR3 sequence: CASSGGQGVEKLFF. The CDR3 nucleotides are TGTGCCAGCAGTGGGGGACAGGGGGTTGAAAAACTGTTTTTT.

This chain joins TRBV19 and TRBJ2-1; TRBD2 matches 9 bases. This CDR3 is 12 amino acids long. The V gene's germline CDR1 is LNHDA and CDR2 SQIVND (reference sequence). V lost 10 bases and J lost 8; bases outside the gene matches: 6. The CDR3 bases are TGTGCCACGGGACTAGCCAGCGATGAGCAGTTCTTC. It is translated as CATGLASDEQFF.

The V call is TRBV28, the J call TRBJ2-1; TRBD1 is a possible D gene (5 bases). Trimming removed 3 bases at V and 0 bases at J, with 9 bases between. Germline V gene data show CDR1 as MDHEN and CDR2 as SYDVKM. The CDR3 is 15 residues long. CDR3 sequence reads: CASSFHRSSYNEQFF. CDR3 in DNA: TGTGCCAGCAGTTTCCACAGGAGCTCCTACAATGAGCAGTTCTTC.

As regards this clone: A much bigger clone sits one base away, suggesting this may be a read error. This rearrangement joins TRBV6-5 to TRBJ1-2; 7 nucleotides line up with TRBD1. This CDR3 contains 15 residues. The V gene's germline CDR1 is MNHEY and CDR2 SVGAGI. The CDR3 DNA reads TGTGCCAGCAGTTCACATGGGACAGCTAACTATGGCTACCCCTTC. It is translated as CASSSHGTANYGYPF.

The chain uses TRBV6-5 and TRBJ2-2; 7 bases fit TRBD1. The CDR3 sequence is 15 residues long. V lost 5 bases to trimming and J lost 4 bases; unmatched junction nucleotides: 7. From germline, CDR1 is MNHEY and CDR2 SVGAGI. The CDR3 nucleotides read TGTGCCAGCAGTACAAGACAGGGTTTCACCGGGGAGCTGTTTTTT. It yields the protein CASSTRQGFTGELFF.

The genes are TRBV4-3 and TRBJ2-3, with D possibly TRBD2 on 6 matching bases. CDR1 is LGHNA, CDR2 YSLEER, per germline. Deletions cut 0 bases from V and 2 bases from J, with 12 bases between. This CDR3 has 16 residues. CDR3 in amino acids: CASSQERDLDTDTQYF. In DNA form, the CDR3 reads TGCGCCAGCAGCCAAGAAAGGGACTTAGACACAGATACGCAGTATTTT.

V and J are TRBV4-2 and TRBJ1-2; unclear D gene. Looked up from germline, CDR1 is LGHNA and CDR2 is YNFKEQ. V lost 1 base to trimming and J lost 6 bases, with 9 bases between them. This CDR3 has 13 residues. The CDR3 reads CASSQVSRDGYTF. The CDR3 DNA is TGTGCCAGCAGCCAAGTAAGTCGGGATGGCTACACCTTC.

J is TRBJ2-7 and V is TRBV18, with D tentatively TRBD2 (6 bases). CDR1 and CDR2 (germline): KGHSH, LQKENI. CDR3 length: 13 amino acids. Trimming pared 0 bases from V and 3 bases from J, leaving 6 bases between. In nucleotides, the CDR3 is TGTGCCAGCTCACCACCGGGACTCTACGAGCAGTACTTC. Translated, it gives CASSPPGLYEQYF.

This chain links TRBV18 with TRBJ2-5; tentatively, D is TRBD1 (6 bases). This CDR3 comprises 13 residues. Trimming left V 5 bases short and J 5 bases short, with 12 bases between. CDR1 is KGHSH, CDR2 LQKENI, per germline. The CDR3 protein is CASSTQGTETQYF. CDR3 in DNA: TGTGCCAGCTCAACTCAGGGGACGGAGACCCAGTACTTC. Combining the CDR3 with reference TRBV18 and TRBJ2-5 gives the whole variable domain NAGVMQNPRHLVRRRGQEARLRCSPMKGHSHVYWYRQLPEEGLKFMVYLQKENIIDESGMPKERFSAEFPKEGPSILRIQQVVRGDSAAYFCASSTQGTETQYFGPGTRLLVL.

As DNA, the CDR3 is TGCGCCAGCAGCTTGGCCGGGAGATCTGAAGCTTTCTTT. Translating gives CASSLAGRSEAFF. This chain uses TRBV5-1 with TRBJ1-1; D call uncertain. This CDR3 is built from 13 residues. V lost 0 bases and J 6 bases, leaving 9 bases between the germline ends. Germline CDR1 and CDR2: SGHRS and YFSETQ. The full variable domain, completed using reference TRBV5-1 and TRBJ1-1, is KAGVTQTPRYLIKTRGQQVTLSCSPISGHRSVSWYQQTPGQGLQFLFEYFSETQRNKGNFPGRFSGRQFSNSRSEMNVSTLELGDSALYLCASSLAGRSEAFFGQGTRLTVV.

This clone was seen just once. The DNA for the CDR3 is TGTGCCAGCAGCTATCTAGCGGGGGGCGCGAATTACGAGCAGTACTTC. Translating it yields CASSYLAGGANYEQYF. The chain employs TRBV5-4 and TRBJ2-7, with 11 bases aligning to TRBD2. Germline-derived CDR1 and CDR2 are SGHNT and YYREEE (reference sequence). With V trimmed by 3 bases and J by 4 bases, 9 bases remained unmatched. The CDR3 runs to 16 residues.

The chain has TRBV18 and TRBJ2-1; the D gene is possibly TRBD1 (6 bases). V was cut by 3 bases and J by 12 bases, with 9 bases left in between. This CDR3 has 11 residues. Germline V lookup: CDR1 KGHSH, CDR2 LQKENI. The CDR3 reads CASSPATGQFF. The CDR3 DNA sequence: TGTGCCAGCTCACCGGCGACAGGGCAGTTCTTC.

This chain uses TRBV7-6 with TRBJ2-2; TRBD2 aligns across 8 bases. CDR1 SGHVS and CDR2 FNYEAQ come from the germline V gene. V shed 6 bases and J 4 bases; nucleotides not matched to a gene: 7. This CDR3 region has 15 residues. CDR3 region: CASSSTSGLTGELFF. DNA of the CDR3: TGTGCCAGCAGTTCAACTAGCGGACTCACCGGGGAGCTGTTTTTT.

V is TRBV11-2 and J is TRBJ1-1, with unresolved D. The length of the CDR3 is 13 residues. The germline V and J ends were trimmed by 0 bases and 5 bases, with 7 bases remaining between them. From germline, CDR1 is SGHAT and CDR2 FQNNGV. This CDR3 is CASSLERRTEAFF. The CDR3, as DNA: TGTGCCAGCAGCTTAGAACGCAGGACTGAAGCTTTCTTT.

This clone was recorded only once. This chain uses TRBV27 with TRBJ2-2; D call uncertain. V shed 6 bases and J shed 5 bases, with 13 bases lying between them. CDR3 length: 14 residues. Germline V gives CDR1 MNHEY, CDR2 SMNVEV (reference sequence). The CDR3 is CASREPTNTGELFF. In DNA, the CDR3 is TGTGCCAGCAGGGAGCCGACCAATACCGGGGAGCTGTTTTTT.

This clone has a handful of counts. The CDR3 loop reads CASSPSGLELYEQYF. As DNA, the CDR3 is TGTGCCAGCTCACCATCGGGACTAGAACTATACGAGCAGTACTTC. The V call is TRBV18, the J call TRBJ2-5; 8 nucleotides match TRBD2. Near its end, the DNA agrees better with TRBJ2-7, so the J call may be wrong. Germline V lookup: CDR1 KGHSH, CDR2 LQKENI. The CDR3 totals 15 residues.

This clone has more than one count but fewer than ten. This chain connects TRBV6-5 to TRBJ1-1; possibly TRBD1 for D (5 bases). V was shortened by 2 bases and J by 4 bases, with 11 bases between the two germline ends. Germline CDR1 MNHEY, CDR2 SVGAGI. This CDR3 region has 14 residues. The CDR3 DNA is TGTGCCAGCAGTTACGGCCCAAGGGGCACTGAAGCTTTCTTT. Protein sequence: CASSYGPRGTEAFF.

This clone was recorded once. The chain combines TRBV7-2 with TRBJ2-3, with TRBD2 matching over 7 bases. The CDR3 runs to 15 residues. CDR1 and CDR2 (germline): SGHTA, FQGNSA. V gave up 1 base and J gave up 2 bases; unmatched junction bases: 3. The CDR3: CASSLVLAPTDTQYF. CDR3 in DNA: TGTGCCAGCAGCTTAGTACTAGCGCCCACAGATACGCAGTATTTT.

The CDR3 DNA is TGTGCCAGCAGTGAGGGCCATGCCCGGGGGGCCCAAAAACTGTTTTTT. It codes for CASSEGHARGAQKLFF. V is TRBV25-1 and J is TRBJ1-4, with D perhaps matching TRBD1 (6 bases). Germline V CDR1 and CDR2: MGHDK, SYGVNS. The CDR3 runs 16 residues. With 3 bases removed from V and 9 bases from J, the gap between germline ends came to 20 bases.